Listed below are T cell receptor beta chains from one sample, sequenced in a study of CD8 T cells in ankylosing spondylitis. TCRdb called the 5' RACE reads again in MiXCR, with one record for every CDR3 protein. The repertoire consists of fewer than 400,000 distinct CDR3 sequences, with under 8.5% occurring once and the leading ten covering about 14%. The specimen sequenced was blood, either unsorted or a sorted T cell fraction (not recorded which). These receptor sequences come from a male donor with ankylosing spondylitis. The CDR3 runs from the conserved cysteine through the conserved F or W. A D gene is named only where the DNA matches it firmly. Clone sizes are given selectively: once, few, many, or a class where the clone is expanded.

j_call v_call clone_size d_call cdr3_nt cdr3_aa
TRBJ2-7 TRBV29-1 few . TGCAGCGTTGCGATTAGCGGCTCCTACGAGCAGTACTTC CSVAISGSYEQYF
TRBJ2-3 TRBV2 . TRBD2 TGTGCCAGCGGAAAACACGGGACTAGCGGTTTGTTGAGCACAGATACGCAGTATTTT CASGKHGTSGLLSTDTQYF
TRBJ2-1 TRBV20-1 . TRBD2 TGCAGTGCCCCAGACCCTAGCGGGCGTCACAATGAGCAGTTCTTC CSAPDPSGRHNEQFF
TRBJ2-3 TRBV7-9 many TRBD2 TGTGCCAGCAGCGTAACTAGCGGGCCTACAGATACGCAGTATTTT CASSVTSGPTDTQYF
TRBJ2-1 TRBV19 few TRBD2 TGTGCCAGTACAGGGACTAGCGGCAATGAGCAGTTCTTC CASTGTSGNEQFF
TRBJ1-5 TRBV18 many . TGTGCCAGCTCACCATCCGGGGGCAATCAGCCCCAGCATTTT CASSPSGGNQPQHF
TRBJ2-5 TRBV3-1 . TRBD2 TGTGCCAGCACCCTGACTAGCGGGAGGGGAGAGACCCAGTACTTC CASTLTSGRGETQYF
TRBJ2-1 TRBV5-1 few TRBD2 TGCGCCAGCAGCTTGGGGTCTAGCGGGAGGAGTGAGCAGTTCTTC CASSLGSSGRSEQFF
TRBJ2-6 TRBV27 . TRBD2 TGTGCCAGCAGCCCCGCCGGGGGGTGGGTCCTGACTTTC CASSPAGGWVLTF
TRBJ2-1 TRBV15 . . TGTGCCACCAGCACGGGAAGCGACCCCAATGAGCAGTTCTTC CATSTGSDPNEQFF
TRBJ2-3 TRBV24-1 . TRBD1 TGTGCCACCAGCGGTAGACAGGGGGCGGTGACAGATACGCAGTATTTT CATSGRQGAVTDTQYF
TRBJ2-1 TRBV7-8 many . TGTGCCAGCAGCTTGTTAGGCCTACGGGGTGGGGATGAGCAGTTCTTC CASSLLGLRGGDEQFF
TRBJ2-7 TRBV11-1 few . TGTGCCAGCAGCCGGAGGGACGGCACCTACGAGCAGTACTTC CASSRRDGTYEQYF
TRBJ2-5 TRBV20-1 once . TGCAGTGCTGTCCGTCCTGGACAAGAGACCCAGTACTTC CSAVRPGQETQYF
TRBJ2-7 TRBV7-9 few . TGTGCCAGCAGCTCCCAAATCGAGCAGTACTTC CASSSQIEQYF
TRBJ1-6 TRBV12-3/TRBV12-4 many . TGTGCCAGCAGTGAAGGCGGTTCACCCCTCCACTTT CASSEGGSPLHF
TRBJ2-1 TRBV5-1 . . TGCGCCAGCAGCTTCCCCGGGGACGAGCAGTTCTTC CASSFPGDEQFF
TRBJ2-7 TRBV6-1 many . TGTGCCAGCAGCCCTCAGTTTAGAGGGGGGGGCTACGAGCAGTACTTC CASSPQFRGGGYEQYF
TRBJ2-1 TRBV7-2 few TRBD2 TGTGCCAGCAGCTCGGTGGCTAGCGGAAACAATGAGCAGTTCTTC CASSSVASGNNEQFF
TRBJ1-1 TRBV12-3/TRBV12-4 . TRBD1 TGTGCCAGCAGTTTCCTCCGGGACAGGGCTACTGAAGCTTTCTTT CASSFLRDRATEAFF
TRBJ2-1 TRBV20-1 few TRBD2 TGCAGTGCTAGTGCGGGAGGGCCTTACAATGAGCAGTTCTTC CSASAGGPYNEQFF
TRBJ2-1 TRBV28 many . TGTGCCAGCACCTTCCTTCGGGGTGAGCAGTTCTTC CASTFLRGEQFF
TRBJ2-6 TRBV7-9 few . TGTGCCAGCAGCATAACAGGGTCAGGGGCCAACGTCCTGACTTTC CASSITGSGANVLTF
TRBJ2-7 TRBV12-3/TRBV12-4 . TRBD2 TGTGCCAGCAGGAGGACTAGGGCCTACGAGCAGTACTTC CASRRTRAYEQYF
TRBJ1-6 TRBV20-1 . . TGCAGTGCTAGAGATTTCCCGGGTAGCGGAGATAATTCACCCCTCCACTTT CSARDFPGSGDNSPLHF
TRBJ2-4 TRBV21-1 few . TGTGCCATCGAAACGCCGGGACTAGCCAAAAACATTCAGTACTTC CAIETPGLAKNIQYF
TRBJ2-7 TRBV6-1 many . TGTGCCAGCAGGAACGCACAGGGAATCAGCTACGAGCAGTACTTC CASRNAQGISYEQYF
TRBJ1-1 TRBV12-5 many . TGTGCTAGTGGTTTGGTACGGAGGGGGAGAACTGAAGCTTTCTTT CASGLVRRGRTEAFF
TRBJ1-1 TRBV27 many . TGTGCCAGCAGCCCAGTACGACAGTCACCCCGAGAGACTGAAGCTTTCTTT CASSPVRQSPRETEAFF
TRBJ1-1 TRBV24-1 few . TGTGCCACCAGTGACTCGGACAGCACTGAAGCTTTCTTT CATSDSDSTEAFF
TRBJ2-5 TRBV12-3/TRBV12-4 . TRBD2 TGTGCCAGCAGCCCCCCTCTAGCGGGAGCGCGGGAGACCCAGTACTTC CASSPPLAGARETQYF
TRBJ2-7 TRBV6-1 once . TGTGCCAGCAGCCGCGCCGGCCGTGCCGACTACGAGCAGTACTTC CASSRAGRADYEQYF
TRBJ2-1 TRBV9 many TRBD2 TGTGCCAGCAGCTCCGTAGCGGGACTTGAGCAGTTCTTC CASSSVAGLEQFF
TRBJ2-2 TRBV20-1 few . TGCAGTGCTGGGAAGATGGGTTACACCGGGGAGCTGTTTTTT CSAGKMGYTGELFF
TRBJ2-1 TRBV6-2/TRBV6-3 . TRBD1 TGTGCCAGCAGTTACACCCCGGGACAGGGCTACAATGAGCAGTTCTTC CASSYTPGQGYNEQFF
TRBJ2-1 TRBV19 large TRBD2 TGTGCCAGTAGCGGGAGGGCCTTCTACAATGAGCAGTTCTTC CASSGRAFYNEQFF
TRBJ1-5 TRBV24-1 many . TGTGCCACCAGTGACTACGACAGCGTCGGTGGCAATCAGCCCCAGCATTTT CATSDYDSVGGNQPQHF
TRBJ2-7 TRBV30 few . TGTGCCTGGAACCGGGGCGCCGGCGAGCAGTACTTC CAWNRGAGEQYF
TRBJ2-5 TRBV5-6 many . TGTGCCAGCAGCTTGGGACGGGGGATTTTCGAGACCCAGTACTTC CASSLGRGIFETQYF
TRBJ2-3 TRBV15 few TRBD2 TGTGCCACCAGCCCCGGCAGCGGGAGGGGTGCAGATACGCAGTATTTT CATSPGSGRGADTQYF
TRBJ1-1 TRBV6-5 many . TGTGCCAGCAGTACTTGGGACAACCTGAACACTGAAGCTTTCTTT CASSTWDNLNTEAFF
TRBJ2-2 TRBV27 many . TGTGCCAGCAGTGCGACTAGTTTGGGCACCGGGGAGCTGTTTTTT CASSATSLGTGELFF
TRBJ1-1 TRBV30 few . TGTGCCTGGGAGGGTACACAGAACACTGAAGCTTTCTTT CAWEGTQNTEAFF
TRBJ2-2 TRBV7-2 few . TGTGCCAGCAGCCCAACTAGGATCACCGGGGAGCTGTTTTTT CASSPTRITGELFF
TRBJ2-7 TRBV29-1 many . TGCAGCGTAGCAGGACTGAACTACGAGCAGTACTTC CSVAGLNYEQYF